This T cell receptor beta chain emerged from a study of T cells in Graves' hyperthyroidism and ophthalmopathy (dated by TCRdb to the late 2010s). About the investigation overall: Peripheral blood samples were taken at the time of initial diagnosis, prior to any treatment. TCR V-J signatures able to tell the groups apart were searched for in a discovery cohort of 90 to 100 patients, of whom 40 to 45 had Graves' ophthalmopathy and about 55 had stable Graves' hyperthyroidism. Prospective prediction of ophthalmopathy was tested in an independent validation cohort consisting of 18 hyperthyroidism patients and approximately 16 patients who later progressed to ophthalmopathy. The 100 or so discovery patients were divided at random into training and test sets in a 7:3 ratio. In addition, the study compared T-cell repertoires in thyroid tissue and in blood from five to seven Graves' hyperthyroidism patients. After blood sampling, hyperthyroidism patients were treated with methimazole at a starting dose of 30 mg daily, and ophthalmopathy patients were treated with high-dose intravenous methylprednisolone. The paper describes TCR Vbeta CDR3 sequencing of 120 to 150 peripheral blood samples, made up of approximately 40 ophthalmopathy patients, roughly 75 hyperthyroidism patients and 17 progressor patients.

The TCR beta CDR3 regions were amplified from RNA transcripts. The TCR CDR3 was subjected to a first round of RT-PCR using the HTBI primer set and the Qiagen OneStep RT-PCR kit. A second multiplex PCR round built the libraries, followed by size selection and purification. Sequencing of the libraries was done on an Illumina HiSeq2000 using paired-end 100 bp reads. Turning to the authors' computational methods: SOAPnuke was used to process the raw data, throwing out any read that contained adapters or uncalled bases, had a mean Phred below 15, or lacked an exact constant-primer or identifier match. COPE v1.2.5 was used to merge high-quality paired reads, and clonotypes were defined as unique nucleotide sequences. MiTCR v1.1 was used to align the clonotypes against IMGT TRBV, TRBD and TRBJ reference segments. Analysis was restricted to V-J combinations with a frequency above 0.0001, which covered about 99% of repertoires. The TCS score was defined as the ratio of F50 (clonal expansion) to E x V (chaos), calculated using BLOSUM62-based TCRdist between CDR3 peptides within each V-J. Welch's t-statistics and random forest reduced some 510 V-J features to 10 to 15, which were used in a naive Bayes classifier (R e1071). TCRdb redid the processing of the public reads, applying fastp at Q25 and MiXCR, and retained in-frame beta chains. All rows with the same CDR3 protein become a single entry with the most common DNA and genes. TCRdb's processing, not the study's, gives the V and J calls here. The sample table contains more than 500,000 distinct CDR3 sequences; only one count was recorded for 16% of them. Clones ranked in the top ten supply 3% to 4% of the sample.

This clonotype was recorded once. Its antigen specificity is not known. A read error may explain this, as a much larger clone is one base away. Broader findings and caveats from the paper: No statistical method was used to set the sample size in advance, and investigators knew the group allocation. Ophthalmopathy was separated from stable hyperthyroidism by a 13 V-J signature model, with about 86% sensitivity and about 81% specificity obtained in cross-validation and 80%/75% obtained in testing. Most expanded thyroid clonotypes (frequency above 0.001) were also found in blood, which suggests that blood repertoires may mirror thyroid immune responses. During validation, the model predicted progression to ophthalmopathy a median of approximately 6.5 months ahead of onset, with just under 71% sensitivity and about 72% specificity.

A patient counted as having stable Graves' hyperthyroidism if no progression to ophthalmopathy occurred over 18 months of follow-up. Hyperthyroidism patients were newly diagnosed, had a disease duration of under 2 months, and were aged 18 to 65 years. Patients with uncontrolled infections, other autoimmune diseases, pregnancy or lactation were excluded. Clinical symptoms, serum thyroxine and TRAb, thyroid ultrasound, and orbital computed tomography formed the basis for the diagnoses. PBMCs were isolated from 7.5 to 10 ml of fresh peripheral blood by Ficoll-Paque density gradient centrifugation. Total RNA was extracted using Trizol reagent, and RNA quality was assessed on an Agilent 2100 Bioanalyzer. The sequenced material came from blood. The receptor was isolated from a woman in her twenties or thirties with Graves' hyperthyroidism.

The CDR3 reads as follows: CSARDPGLASDTQYF. The nucleotides read TGCAGTGCTAGAGATCCAGGTCTAGCCTCAGATACGCAGTATTTT. This chain is built from TRBV20-1 and TRBJ2-3; matching of 5 bases hints at TRBD2 as the D gene. From cysteine to phenylalanine, the CDR3 is 15 amino acids long. The sequence is cut down to CDR3 DNA, 45 bases in frame from base 1. V and J lose 0 bases and 4 bases, and a span of 14 bases separates them. The germline V gene (reference sequence) gives CDR1 as DFQATT and CDR2 as SNEGSKA.